This T cell receptor beta chain appears in the sequencing data of a study of vaccination and CD4 T cells after COVID-19. V lost 6 bases to trimming and J lost 5 bases, with 11 bases between them. This CDR3 is built from 13 residues. Germline V gene data show CDR1 as ENHRY and CDR2 as SYGVKD. The sample's treatment: roughly 10-day PBMC culture with coronavirus spike peptide pools or control peptides (ViraFEST assay). CD4+ T lymphocytes from the unexposed donor were collected before the COVID-19 pandemic (2011-2018). This clonotype was counted a few times. As yet, its antigen is unknown. The Oncomine TCR Beta short-read assay sequenced DNA from cultured CD4+ T cells. TCRdb reanalysed the PCR reads using MiXCR and keeps one entry per CDR3 protein. Counted here are 6,500 to 7,500 distinct CDR3 sequences, 52% occurring once; the ten biggest clones make up under 25%.

Source material: CD4+ T cells from blood, cultured in vitro. This sequence originates from a human donor in good health. The chain employs TRBV10-3 and TRBJ1-5; D ambiguous. The CDR3 spells CAISASYDQPQHF. DNA of the CDR3: TGTGCCATCAGCGCCAGCTACGATCAGCCCCAGCATTTT.